This T cell receptor beta chain is drawn from a study of radiation and T cells in renal cell carcinoma. Trimming removed 1 base at V and 3 bases at J, with 6 bases between. Germline lookup yields CDR1 SQVTM and CDR2 ANQGSEA. This CDR3 region has 12 residues. Sequencing was performed with immunoSEQ multiplex PCR; in TCRdb, only in-frame clones are kept and a portion is missing. The sample yields 110,000 to 150,000 clones, about 88% seen once. This sample's time point: baseline pretreatment blood. The treatment denotes: 15 Gy SBRT to primary tumor, nephrectomy 4 weeks later. This sequence was found in a woman aged 50 to 60 with renal cell carcinoma. The rearrangement links TRBV29-1 to TRBJ1-2; D is unresolved. The specimen was blood, collected from a patient whose treatment included radiotherapy and nephrectomy. The CDR3, as DNA: TGCAGCGTTGAAGGGGCCGACTATGGCTACACCTTC. This codes for CSVEGADYGYTF.